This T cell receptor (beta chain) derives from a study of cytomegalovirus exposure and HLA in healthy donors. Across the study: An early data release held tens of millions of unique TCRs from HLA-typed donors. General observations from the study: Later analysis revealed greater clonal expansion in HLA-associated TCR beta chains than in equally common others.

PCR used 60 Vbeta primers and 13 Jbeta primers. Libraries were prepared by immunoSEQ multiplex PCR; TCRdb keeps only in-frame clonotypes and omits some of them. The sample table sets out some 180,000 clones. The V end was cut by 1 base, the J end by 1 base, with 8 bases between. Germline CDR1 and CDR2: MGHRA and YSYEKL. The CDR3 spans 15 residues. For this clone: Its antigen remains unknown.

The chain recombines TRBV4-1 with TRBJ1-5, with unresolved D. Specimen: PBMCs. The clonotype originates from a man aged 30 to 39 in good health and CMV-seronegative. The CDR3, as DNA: TGCGCCAGCAGCCAAGTGTCCGGGAGCAATCAGCCCCAGCATTTT. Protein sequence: CASSQVSGSNQPQHF.